What follows is one TCR beta chain and its context. This receptor's antigen is unknown. No much larger clone exists at a distance of one base, and base qualities are not known. CDR1 and CDR2, looked up from the germline V gene, are ENHRY and SYGVKD. Spanning cysteine to phenylalanine, the CDR3 consists of 13 amino acids. Just the 39-base CDR3 DNA is kept, in frame starting at base 1. V is trimmed back by 9 bases and J by 5 bases, and the junction contains 7 bases that no gene match accounts for. The sample originates from a study of blood T cell repertoires in COVID-19 (dated by TCRdb to the early 2020s). Context from the whole study: Collaborator samples came from the United States, Italy and Spain and covered acute and convalescent phases of COVID-19. A de-identified subject ID, COVID-19 status, age in years and sex were almost always included in the sample metadata. The material from the prospective study consisted of cDNA or gDNA derived from T cells, B-cell-depleted T cells, or PBMCs. A freely available public database, intended as a resource for researchers studying the immune response to SARS-CoV-2, is where the repertoires were released. Subjects who had been exposed to COVID-19, were actively infected with it, or had recovered from it provided the deeply sampled blood TCRbeta repertoires that made up the dataset. Samples came from the ongoing ImmuneRACE study (first 160 participants) plus 1,254 subjects from 6 global collaborators. Where available, HLA class I and class II types were obtained from metadata supplied by the sample provider rather than from assay-based typing. Results the study describes overall, beyond this receptor: The quantity of clinical and demographic metadata differed by source and by participant and was supplied without curation.

Collaborating institutions collected whole blood in K2EDTA tubes following their own protocols. Collaborator samples were shipped for TCRbeta analysis as frozen whole blood, isolated PBMCs, or DNA extracted from either sample type. TCRbeta CDR3 regions were amplified from genomic DNA by means of the immunoSEQ Assay, a bias-controlled multiplex PCR. The authors processed their data as follows. Nucleated cell counts per sample were estimated from amplification of reference gene primers within the assay. Sequence reads were collapsed and filtered to measure the absolute abundance of every unique TCRbeta CDR3 rearrangement. For each sample, productive Simpson clonality was calculated as the square root of Simpson's diversity index over productive rearrangements. TCRdb limited this immuneACCESS table to in-frame rearrangements with V and J called. A share of clones is missing; checked studies link under half to unresolved V genes, and the rest is unexplained. Clonal size and the V and J genes are those of that table, whereas D and trimming came from the DNA. The sample table lists tens of thousands of clones, 80% to 90% of them with a count of one. The ten top clones hold 0.9% to 1.5% of the sample.

The rearranged chain carries TRBV10-3 and TRBJ2-7, with 10 central nucleotides matching TRBD1. The TCR comes from a man in his forties with acute or convalescent COVID-19. The specimen was peripheral blood. This receptor has the CDR3 CAIRPGQGHEQYF. The DNA reads as follows: TGTGCCATTCGTCCGGGACAGGGGCACGAGCAGTACTTC.